A single sample gave rise to the 12 T cell receptor beta chains below, sequenced in a study of metastatic and nonmetastatic thyroid tumors. Nobody among the patients had been given any treatment before thyroid surgery. Using MiXCR, TCRdb reanalyzed the PCR reads. Found here are about 24,000 clones, over 20% of them singletons; the top ten hold just over 7.5%. Specimen: blood. The receptors originated from a female donor with papillary thyroid cancer or a benign thyroid nodule (not recorded which). Some clones in this sample may be carry-over from other donors' samples.

This clone was recorded many times. The chain couples TRBV20-1 to TRBJ2-5, with D perhaps assigned TRBD1 or TRBD2 (5 bases each). V lost 4 bases and J 5 bases, leaving 23 bases between the germline ends. The CDR3 length is 16 residues. The germline CDR1 and CDR2 sequences are DFQATT and SNEGSKA (reference sequence). CDR3 nucleotide sequence: TGCAGTGCTAATAGAGTCTCGGGGCCGCCCCGGGAGACCCAGTACTTC. Residues: CSANRVSGPPRETQYF.

There are a few counts of this clone. A much larger clone sits a single nucleotide away, making a read error possible. Other DNA sequences of this sample code for an identical CDR3. This chain connects TRBV7-9 to TRBJ1-2; D uncertain. The CDR3 totals 14 residues. Germline CDR1 is SEHNR and CDR2 is FQNEAQ (reference sequence). CDR3 residues: CASSLALDENGYTF. The CDR3 DNA sequence: TGTGCCAGCAGCCTAGCGCTTGATGAAAATGGCTACACCTTC.

This clone was detected ten times or more. The chain joins TRBV30 to TRBJ2-2; D call uncertain. CDR1 GTSNPN and CDR2 SVGIG come from the germline V gene (reference sequence). The CDR3 loop spans 13 amino acids. Trimming removed 2 bases from V and 7 bases from J, with 11 bases in between. CDR3 sequence reads: CAWSRERNGELFF. CDR3 DNA: TGTGCCTGGAGTAGAGAGAGGAACGGGGAGCTGTTTTTT.

CDR3 in amino acids: CASSEAGGVETQYF. The CDR3 DNA sequence: TGTGCCAGCAGTGAAGCTGGGGGCGTAGAGACCCAGTACTTC. V is TRBV28 and J is TRBJ2-5, with a tentative D call TRBD1 (6 bases). Germline-derived CDR1 and CDR2 are MDHEN and SYDVKM. The germline V and J ends were trimmed by 5 bases and 4 bases, with 14 bases remaining between them. This CDR3 region has 14 residues.

Only a few counts were recorded for this clone. This sequence joins TRBV14 and TRBJ2-5; no definite D call. There are 12 residues in the CDR3. Germline V gives CDR1 SGHDN, CDR2 FVKESK. The ends were cut back, 4 bases at V and 8 bases at J, with 11 bases in the middle. The CDR3 loop reads CASSRYEDTQYF. The CDR3 region has the DNA TGTGCCAGCAGCCGTTATGAGGATACCCAGTACTTC.

This clone was seen ten or more times. The rearrangement joins TRBV7-9 to TRBJ1-6; D is unclear. V lost 0 bases and J lost 10, with 10 bases in between. CDR3 length: 14 residues. Per germline, CDR1 SEHNR and CDR2 FQNEAQ (reference sequence). CDR3 DNA: TGTGCCAGCAGCTTAGCGAAAAGTACGTCACCCCTCCACTTT. This codes for CASSLAKSTSPLHF.

This clone appeared a few times. V and J are TRBV6-1 and TRBJ2-7; 8 bases agree with TRBD2. Germline loops: CDR1 MNHNS, CDR2 SASEGT. Trimming cost V 2 bases and J 6 bases; bases outside gene matches: 12. This CDR3 contains 16 residues. The CDR3 DNA reads TGTGCCAGCAGTGAATTGAACGGGCGGGGGGCTCCCGAGCAGTACTTC. Amino acids: CASSELNGRGAPEQYF.

Ten or more counts support this clone. This chain joins TRBV2 and TRBJ1-1; D not resolved. The CDR3 loop spans 13 amino acids. The germline V gene has CDR1 SNHLY and CDR2 FYNNEI. Between the trimmed V and J ends, which lost 0 bases and 1 base, there was a span of 3 bases. This CDR3 is CASSEAPNTEAFF. The CDR3 region has the DNA TGTGCCAGCAGTGAAGCCCCGAACACTGAAGCTTTCTTT.

This clone is judged medium-sized (0.01 to 0.1%). The chain uses TRBV19 and TRBJ1-2, with D unresolved. V was pared by 2 bases and J by 4 bases, with 11 bases between. The CDR3 sequence is 14 residues long. The germline gives CDR1 LNHDA, CDR2 SQIVND (reference sequence). CDR3 DNA sequence: TGTGCCAGTAGTATAACGGTCTCCCGCTATGGCTACACCTTC. It translates to CASSITVSRYGYTF. Complete variable domain (other parts from reference TRBV19 and TRBJ1-2): DGGITQSPKYLFRKEGQNVTLSCEQNLNHDAMYWYRQDPGQGLRLIYYSQIVNDFQKGDIAEGYSVSREKKESFPLTVTSAQKNPTAFYLCASSITVSRYGYTFGSGTRLTVV.

This clone qualifies as medium-sized. The CDR3 DNA follows: TGTGCCAGCAGTGAAGAAGGGGGGTTCTATGGCTACACCTTC. Protein product: CASSEEGGFYGYTF. The rearrangement joins TRBV6-1 to TRBJ1-2; D is perhaps TRBD1 (6 bases). The germline V and J ends were trimmed by 1 base and 4 bases, with 10 bases remaining between them. CDR3 length: 14 amino acids. Germline V gene sequence: CDR1 MNHNS, CDR2 SASEGT.

This clone is medium-sized within its sample. The rearrangement links TRBV6-1 to TRBJ1-3; D is undetermined. CDR1 and CDR2 from the germline V gene are MNHNS and SASEGT. The CDR3 loop spans 13 amino acids. Trimming cost V 6 bases and J 2 bases, with 8 bases left between them. CDR3 amino acids: CASREGPGNTIYF. For the CDR3, the DNA is TGTGCCAGCAGGGAGGGTCCTGGAAACACCATATATTTT.

The chain uses TRBV11-2 and TRBJ2-1; 12 nucleotides match TRBD1. The CDR3 is made up of 16 amino acids. Germline assignment: CDR1 SGHAT and CDR2 FQNNGV. J gave up 7 bases and V 5 bases, and 9 bases lay outside the gene matches. The CDR3 region has the DNA TGTGCCAGCAGCGCCCGGGACAGGGGGCGCGGGAATGAGCAGTTCTTC. Its translation: CASSARDRGRGNEQFF.